Listed here are 29 T cell receptor beta chains from one sample, sequenced in a study of OX40 agonist ivuxolimab in advanced cancers. Generated by immunoSEQ multiplex PCR, the TCRdb table keeps only in-frame clones and is missing some. The sample holds fewer than 85,000 clones, roughly nine tenths seen once. The sequences come from CD4+ or CD8+ T cells sorted from blood, collected in a trial of the OX40 agonist ivuxolimab. The origin of the receptors is an adult with an advanced solid tumor such as melanoma, head and neck, liver or kidney cancer.

V is TRBV2 and J is TRBJ1-1, with 7 bases matching TRBD1. V lost 5 bases, J lost 5 bases, and 8 bases stayed unmatched. Germline-derived CDR1 and CDR2 are SNHLY and FYNNEI. The CDR3 has 14 amino acids. The CDR3 DNA reads TGTGCCAGCAGTCGGGAGGGGGCCCAGACTGAAGCTTTCTTT. Translation gives CASSREGAQTEAFF.

The chain carries TRBV28 and TRBJ2-2; D remains ambiguous. This CDR3 contains 15 residues. V was pared by 3 bases and J by 0 bases, with 8 bases between. Germline CDR1 is MDHEN and CDR2 is SYDVKM. This CDR3 is CASSFLQTNTGELFF. Written as DNA, the CDR3 is TGTGCCAGCAGTTTTTTACAGACGAACACCGGGGAGCTGTTTTTT.

This clone has a handful of counts. V gene TRBV4-1 combines with J gene TRBJ1-1, with D perhaps matching TRBD1 (6 bases). V shed 3 bases and J shed 6 bases, with 11 bases lying between them. CDR1 and CDR2 from the germline V gene are MGHRA and YSYEKL. This CDR3 has 13 residues. CDR3 DNA: TGCGCCAGCAGCCAGGACCCAGGGGCTGAAGCTTTCTTT. Protein: CASSQDPGAEAFF.

The chain carries TRBV6-5 and TRBJ2-7; 9 bases agree with TRBD2. Germline CDR1 reads MNHEY; CDR2 reads SVGAGI. This CDR3 contains 14 residues. V shed 10 bases and J 4 bases; nucleotides not matched to a gene: 11. The CDR3 DNA is TGTGCCACTCACCCAGTAGCGGGGGTTTACGAGCAGTACTTC. Its protein product is CATHPVAGVYEQYF.

V gene TRBV6-1 combines with J gene TRBJ2-7; TRBD1 matches at 8 bases. The ends lost 7 bases at V and 3 bases at J; junction bases unmatched: 11. The CDR3 has 15 amino acids. The germline V gene encodes CDR1 MNHNS and CDR2 SASEGT. In nucleotides, the CDR3 is TGTGCCAGCACCGATTTAGCAGGGGGCATCTACGAGCAGTACTTC. This gives the protein CASTDLAGGIYEQYF.

This clone was seen a single time. The CDR3 loop is CSVGGNGYNEQFF. The DNA for the CDR3 is TGCAGCGTTGGAGGAAACGGATACAATGAGCAGTTCTTC. The genes are TRBV29-1 and TRBJ2-1; D is ambiguous. CDR1 is SQVTM and CDR2 is ANQGSEA in the germline V gene. V was trimmed by 4 bases and J by 4 bases, leaving 11 bases between them. This CDR3 has 13 amino acids.

V gene TRBV20-1 combines with J gene TRBJ1-2; no firm D call. The germline V and J ends were trimmed by 6 bases and 8 bases, with 13 bases remaining between them. CDR1 is DFQATT, CDR2 SNEGSKA, per germline (reference sequence). This CDR3 comprises 11 residues. The CDR3 loop is CSAGELMGYTF. DNA of the CDR3: TGCAGTGCCGGGGAGCTAATGGGCTACACCTTC.

The chain joins TRBV2 to TRBJ1-2; D is possibly TRBD1 (6 bases). This CDR3 has 12 residues. Germline CDR1 is SNHLY and CDR2 is FYNNEI. V was cut by 9 bases and J by 9 bases, with 17 bases left in between. For the CDR3, the DNA is TGTGCCAGTACCGACAGGTTTGGGAGCTACACCTTC. It is translated as CASTDRFGSYTF.

This rearrangement joins TRBV19 to TRBJ2-4, with a tentative D call TRBD1 (7 bases). This CDR3 is 14 amino acids long. Per germline, CDR1 LNHDA and CDR2 SQIVND (reference sequence). Trimming took off 10 bases at V and 2 bases at J, with 15 bases between the two ends. CDR3 coding DNA: TGTGCCACGGGGGAGACAGGGTCCAAAAACATTCAGTACTTC. This sequence encodes CATGETGSKNIQYF.

For the CDR3, the DNA is TGTGCCTGGAGTTACAGGGAGGCTGGAAACACCATATATTTT. This translates into CAWSYREAGNTIYF. J is TRBJ1-3 and V is TRBV30; D possibly corresponds to TRBD1 (6 bases). This CDR3 spans 14 amino acids. Per germline, CDR1 GTSNPN and CDR2 SVGIG (reference sequence). V was cut by 2 bases and J by 2 bases, with 10 bases left in between.

The chain carries TRBV27 and TRBJ2-4, with D possibly TRBD1 on 6 matching bases. The germline V gene has CDR1 MNHEY and CDR2 SMNVEV (reference sequence). V gave up 3 bases and J gave up 4 bases, with 7 bases separating them. This CDR3 is 13 amino acids long. In nucleotides, the CDR3 is TGTGCCAGCAGTTTTCAGGGGAAAAACATTCAGTACTTC. Translation gives CASSFQGKNIQYF.

In DNA form, the CDR3 reads TGTGCCAGCAGCCTGGCCTGGGGTGAAGCTTTCTTT. Protein sequence: CASSLAWGEAFF. The V call is TRBV7-8, the J call TRBJ1-1; no clear D gene. Trimming removed 5 bases from V and 7 bases from J, with 11 bases in between. Germline V CDR1 and CDR2: SGHVS, FQNEAQ. The CDR3 sequence is 12 residues long.

V usage is TRBV7-9 and J usage is TRBJ2-7; 7 positions match TRBD2. The junction had 11 bases not matched to a gene; V was cut back by 5 bases and J by 7 bases. The CDR3 is 14 amino acids. Germline V lookup: CDR1 SEHNR, CDR2 FQNEAQ (reference sequence). CDR3 protein: CASSLSGGGEEQYF. The CDR3 region has the DNA TGTGCCAGCAGCCTATCGGGGGGTGGTGAAGAGCAGTACTTC. Drawing the rest from reference TRBV7-9 and TRBJ2-7, the complete variable domain is DTGVSQNPRHKITKRGQNVTFRCDPISEHNRLYWYRQTLGQGPEFLTYFQNEAQLEKSRLLSDRFSAERPKGSFSTLEIQRTEQGDSAMYLCASSLSGGGEEQYFGPGTRLTVT.

The chain recombines TRBV19 with TRBJ1-1, with 11 bases aligning to TRBD1. The germline gives CDR1 LNHDA, CDR2 SQIVND (reference sequence). Trimming removed 3 bases from V and 8 bases from J; junction bases left unmatched: 5. The CDR3 has 14 residues. The chain's CDR3 is CASSIPGTGGEAFF. DNA of the CDR3: TGTGCCAGTAGTATCCCCGGGACAGGGGGGGAAGCTTTCTTT.

The V and J genes are TRBV19 and TRBJ2-1; possible D gene TRBD2, 6 bases. The CDR3 contains 14 residues. Trimming left V 6 bases short and J 6 bases short, with 15 bases between. Germline V CDR1 and CDR2: LNHDA, SQIVND (reference sequence). Written as DNA, the CDR3 is TGTGCCAGTAGGGGACCGGGGGTCGTCAATGAGCAGTTCTTC. It codes for CASRGPGVVNEQFF.

The J gene is TRBJ1-2, the V gene TRBV25-1; 8 bases line up with TRBD1. This CDR3 has 12 residues. Germline lookup yields CDR1 MGHDK and CDR2 SYGVNS. V shed 6 bases and J 8 bases; nucleotides not matched to a gene: 5. In DNA, the CDR3 is TGTGCCAGCAGAACAGGGGGGGGCGGCTACACCTTC. Translating gives CASRTGGGGYTF.

The chain joins TRBV10-3 to TRBJ1-1; TRBD1 might be the D (6 bases). Trimming removed 6 bases from V and 0 bases from J, with 11 bases in between. Germline V lookup: CDR1 ENHRY, CDR2 SYGVKD. The CDR3 is made up of 14 amino acids. The CDR3 nucleotides read TGTGCCATCAGGGCCAGGGGATTGAACACTGAAGCTTTCTTT. This translates into CAIRARGLNTEAFF.

The genes are TRBV5-4 and TRBJ1-4, with a possible D match to TRBD1 (6 bases). The germline CDR1 and CDR2 sequences are SGHNT and YYREEE (reference sequence). This CDR3 has 14 residues. Trimming removed 4 bases at V and 8 bases at J, with 15 bases between. For the CDR3, the DNA is TGTGCCAGCAGCATGGGGGCCTCTGGGGAAAAACTGTTTTTT. It specifies CASSMGASGEKLFF. Variable domain in full (rest from reference TRBV5-4 and TRBJ1-4): ETGVTQSPTHLIKTRGQQVTLRCSSQSGHNTVSWYQQALGQGPQFIFQYYREEENGRGNFPPRFSGLQFPNYSSELNVNALELDDSALYLCASSMGASGEKLFFGSGTQLSVL.

The chain employs TRBV10-3 and TRBJ2-7, with 11 positions matching TRBD2. The germline CDR1 and CDR2 sequences are ENHRY and SYGVKD. The ends lost 6 bases at V and 1 base at J; junction bases unmatched: 2. The CDR3 covers 14 residues. CDR3 sequence: CAIRGTSGSYEQYF. As DNA, the CDR3 is TGTGCCATCAGGGGGACTAGCGGTTCCTACGAGCAGTACTTC.

J is TRBJ1-2 and V is TRBV6-1; maybe TRBD1 (5 bases). CDR3 size: 13 residues. The V gene's germline CDR1 is MNHNS and CDR2 SASEGT. V was clipped by 6 bases and J by 6 bases, with 14 bases between them. The CDR3 is CASRNQGFDGYTF. The CDR3 DNA reads as TGTGCCAGCAGGAATCAGGGATTCGATGGCTACACCTTC.

The CDR3 loop is CASSPGDNNEKLFF. CDR3 DNA sequence: TGTGCCAGCAGCCCAGGGGACAATAATGAAAAACTGTTTTTT. J is TRBJ1-4 and V is TRBV4-2; D is perhaps TRBD1 (6 bases). With 4 bases removed from V and 4 bases from J, the gap between germline ends came to 10 bases. The CDR3 contains 14 residues. The germline CDR1 and CDR2 sequences are LGHNA and YNFKEQ.

This sequence joins TRBV7-2 and TRBJ2-7; unclear D gene. With 5 bases removed from V and 1 base from J, the gap between germline ends came to 12 bases. The germline gives CDR1 SGHTA, CDR2 FQGNSA. CDR3 size: 14 residues. The CDR3 bases are TGTGCCAGCAGCACAGCCGACTTTTCCTACGAGCAGTACTTC. Translation gives CASSTADFSYEQYF.

V usage is TRBV28 and J usage is TRBJ2-7, with 11 bases fitting TRBD1. The CDR3 has 13 amino acids. Germline assignment: CDR1 MDHEN and CDR2 SYDVKM. Trimming at V came to 6 bases and at J to 6 bases, leaving 4 bases not matched to a gene. The CDR3 sequence is CASSRTGGGEQYF. Written as DNA, the CDR3 is TGTGCCAGCAGCCGGACAGGGGGCGGCGAGCAGTACTTC. The whole variable domain, filled in from reference TRBV28 and TRBJ2-7, reads DVKVTQSSRYLVKRTGEKVFLECVQDMDHENMFWYRQDPGLGLRLIYFSYDVKMKEKGDIPEGYSVSREKKERFSLILESASTNQTSMYLCASSRTGGGEQYFGPGTRLTVT.

The V and J genes are TRBV28 and TRBJ2-3; 9 bases match TRBD1. Looked up from germline, CDR1 is MDHEN and CDR2 is SYDVKM. V shed 8 bases and J 3 bases; nucleotides not matched to a gene: 6. CDR3 size: 14 residues. CDR3 sequence (DNA): TGTGCCAGCGCGACGGGACAGGGTACAGATACGCAGTATTTT. This codes for CASATGQGTDTQYF.

The chain links TRBV10-2 to TRBJ2-6, with D possibly matching TRBD2 (6 bases). V dropped 3 bases and J dropped 4 bases, with 10 bases sitting between them. Germline V gives CDR1 WSHSY, CDR2 SAAADI. The CDR3 totals 15 residues. In DNA, the CDR3 is TGCGCCAGCAGTGACCCTAGCGTCGGGGCCAACGTCCTGACTTTC. It yields the protein CASSDPSVGANVLTF.

The chain is built from TRBV5-1 and TRBJ1-2; 7 positions match TRBD1. The CDR3 has 15 amino acids. Per the germline V gene, CDR1 is SGHRS and CDR2 is YFSETQ. The V and J ends lost 5 bases and 7 bases, in that order; junction bases with no gene match: 14. In DNA form, the CDR3 reads TGCGCCAGCAGTCCCGTGGCCGGGACAGAGGGTGGCTACACCTTC. This sequence encodes CASSPVAGTEGGYTF.

This rearrangement joins TRBV4-2 to TRBJ2-5; D may be TRBD1 or TRBD2 (5 bases each). Per germline, CDR1 LGHNA and CDR2 YNFKEQ. The CDR3 length is 15 residues. V gave up 4 bases and J gave up 5 bases, with 17 bases separating them. Here the CDR3 DNA reads TGTGCCAGCAGCCCGGGGACGGGGTGGGCTGAGACCCAGTACTTC. Amino acid sequence: CASSPGTGWAETQYF.

This sequence joins TRBV28 and TRBJ1-1, with 10 positions matching TRBD1. With V trimmed by 7 bases and J by 10 bases, 15 bases remained unmatched. This CDR3 is 15 amino acids long. Germline assignment: CDR1 MDHEN and CDR2 SYDVKM. Here the CDR3 reads CASILLETGGPRAFF. The CDR3, as DNA: TGTGCCAGCATCTTGTTGGAGACAGGGGGCCCCCGAGCTTTCTTT.

This chain links TRBV28 with TRBJ2-7, with 7 bases identical to TRBD2. J lost 4 bases, V lost 5 bases, and 11 bases had no gene match. CDR3 length: 15 amino acids. CDR1 MDHEN and CDR2 SYDVKM come from the germline V gene. The CDR3 spells CASSPTGGRLYEQYF. As DNA, the CDR3 is TGTGCCAGCAGTCCCACCGGGGGGAGGCTGTACGAGCAGTACTTC.